This T cell receptor (beta chain) was found in a study of blood T cell repertoires in COVID-19. V was trimmed by 3 bases and J by 6 bases, leaving 15 bases between them. The CDR3 is 14 amino acids. The germline V gene encodes CDR1 DFQATT and CDR2 SNEGSKA (reference sequence). The table came from immunoSEQ multiplex PCR; TCRdb's copy has only in-frame clones and leaves some out. The sample holds around 200,000 clones; approximately 90% are singletons and the top ten take 1.2%. The TCR sequence derives from a man between 25 and 39 years old who had recovered from COVID-19. The sample was PBMCs or T cells enriched from blood (not recorded which). The chain carries TRBV20-1 and TRBJ1-5, with no clear D. The CDR3 bases are TGCAGTGCTAGTCTCGGGTCTTTGAGTCAGCCCCAGCATTTT. Translated, it gives CSASLGSLSQPQHF.